Below, 21 T cell receptor beta chains from the same sample are listed, as sequenced in a study of T cells in women clearing cervical HPV infection. Sequencing used immunoSEQ multiplex PCR; TCRdb keeps in-frame clones, though not all of them. The sample's table shows roughly 29,000 clones. The sequenced sample consisted of blood buffy coat. Receptors were obtained from a woman aged 18-70 years with a cervical HPV16 infection that either progressed to CIN3+ or cleared (not recorded which).

The CDR3 region is CASEGLAGAEQYF. Partial CDR3 DNA: TGTGCCAGCGAGGGACTAGCGGGAGCCGAG. The chain couples TRBV7-9 to TRBJ2-7; 14 bases match TRBD2. The read halts 3 residues ahead of the CDR3 end, with the missing end drawn from the germline J gene. The CDR3 runs 13 residues. V was clipped by 8 bases and J by 6 bases; unmatched bases: 3. Germline lookup yields CDR1 SEHNR and CDR2 FQNEAQ (reference sequence).

Notes on this clone: The read falls 3 residues short of the CDR3 end, and the missing part is taken from the germline J gene. The rearrangement joins TRBV5-5 to TRBJ1-2, with 12 bases that match TRBD1. V lost 4 bases to trimming and J lost 2 bases; unmatched junction nucleotides: 3. Germline-derived CDR1 and CDR2 are SGHKS and YYEKEE (reference sequence). The CDR3 is made up of 15 amino acids. CDR3 DNA (partial): TGTGCCAGCAGCCGGGACAGGGGGCGCAACTATGGC. It is translated as CASSRDRGRNYG. The full CDR3 protein is CASSRDRGRNYGYTF.

A note on this clone: The observed sequence ends 3 residues before the CDR3 terminus, with the missing tail filled in from the germline J gene. The chain has TRBV2 and TRBJ2-7; D is perhaps TRBD1 (5 bases). The V end was cut by 4 bases, the J end by 0 bases, with 10 bases between. CDR3 length: 14 amino acids. Germline V CDR1 and CDR2: SNHLY, FYNNEI. The covered CDR3 bases are TGTGCCAGCAGTGGGTACAGGAGCTCCTACGAG. The encoded protein is CASSGYRSSYE. The full CDR3 reads CASSGYRSSYEQYF. The variable domain in full, with the rest retrieved from reference TRBV2 and TRBJ2-7, is EPEVTQTPSHQVTQMGQEVILRCVPISNHLYFYWYRQILGQKVEFLVSFYNNEISEKSEIFDDQFSVERPDGSNFTLKIRSTKLEDSAMYFCASSGYRSSYEQYFGPGTRLTVT.

A note on this clone: The CDR3 end is not reached by the read, which stops 3 residues before it; the germline J gene fills it in. The J gene is TRBJ2-5, the V gene TRBV20-1, with D possibly TRBD2 on 6 matching bases. Per germline, CDR1 DFQATT and CDR2 SNEGSKA (reference sequence). CDR3 length: 14 residues. V lost 0 bases, J lost 5 bases, and 13 bases lay in between. CDR3 sequence reads: CSARDSASGETQYF. The part of the CDR3 DNA that was read is TGCAGTGCTAGAGATTCAGCAAGCGGGGAGACC.

Concerning this clone itself: The read stops 3 residues short of the end of the CDR3; the missing end is completed from the germline J gene. The rearrangement links TRBV2 to TRBJ2-1; maybe TRBD1 (6 bases). V was cut by 8 bases and J by 6 bases, with 17 bases left in between. Germline V gene data show CDR1 as SNHLY and CDR2 as FYNNEI. The CDR3 has 14 residues. CDR3 sequence reads: CASATQGNFNEQFF. The CDR3 DNA, read in part, is TGTGCCAGCGCCACTCAGGGGAATTTCAATGAG.

About this clone itself: The read finishes 3 residues shy of the CDR3 end, and the germline J gene is used to complete it. This chain joins TRBV5-1 and TRBJ1-4; 8 bases match TRBD1. V shed 0 bases and J 5 bases; nucleotides not matched to a gene: 0. The CDR3 covers 14 residues. The germline CDR1 and CDR2 sequences are SGHRS and YFSETQ. CDR3 residues: CASSLGTGNEKLFF. The CDR3 DNA, read in part, is TGCGCCAGCAGCTTGGGGACAGGGAATGAAAAA.

As to this clone: The CDR3 goes on 3 residues after the read ends, and that part is filled in from the germline J gene. J is TRBJ1-3 and V is TRBV23-1; 8 positions match TRBD1. TRBV23-1 has ORF status, its function being uncertain. The CDR3 sequence is 13 residues long. Trimming at V came to 7 bases and at J to 4 bases, leaving 3 bases not matched to a gene. The CDR3 DNA, read in part, is TGCGCCAGCACCCAGGGGGCCGGAAACACC. The encoded protein is CASTQGAGNT. The entire CDR3 protein is CASTQGAGNTIYF.

On this clone itself: The read stops 3 residues short of the end of the CDR3; the missing end is completed from the germline J gene. J is TRBJ2-4 and V is TRBV12-5, with unresolved D. Trimming removed 1 base at V and 3 bases at J, with 10 bases between. Germline V gives CDR1 LGHNT, CDR2 FRNRAP. The CDR3 has 15 residues. CDR3 residues: CASGLETVRKNIQYF. The CDR3 DNA, read in part, is TGTGCTAGTGGTTTGGAGACTGTTCGCAAAAACATT.

In regard to this clone: The observed sequence ends 3 residues before the CDR3 terminus, with the missing tail filled in from the germline J gene. The gene calls are TRBV11-3 and TRBJ2-3, with 9 positions matching TRBD2. The germline V gene encodes CDR1 SGHNT and CDR2 YENEEA. The CDR3 consists of 14 residues. V lost 4 bases and J lost 5; bases outside the gene matches: 4. The CDR3 protein is CASSSGLAEDTQYF. The sequenced part of the CDR3 DNA is TGTGCCAGCAGCTCGGGACTAGCCGAAGATACG.

As concerns this clone: The read terminates 3 residues before the CDR3 end, so the remaining end is supplied by the germline J gene. The chain is built from TRBV5-1 and TRBJ1-3; possible D gene TRBD1, 5 bases. CDR1 and CDR2 from the germline V gene are SGHRS and YFSETQ. This CDR3 region has 18 residues. With 0 bases removed from V and 1 base from J, the gap between germline ends came to 17 bases. Partial CDR3 DNA: TGCGCCAGCAGCTTGGGGGGACTACACGAAACTTCTGGAAACACC. It yields the protein CASSLGGLHETSGNT. The entire CDR3 protein is CASSLGGLHETSGNTIYF.

In regard to this clone: The CDR3 is cut off 3 residues early in the read; its end comes from the germline J gene. The chain combines TRBV4-1 with TRBJ2-2; 7 nucleotides line up with TRBD1. The germline V gene has CDR1 MGHRA and CDR2 YSYEKL. V was clipped by 3 bases and J by 9 bases; unmatched bases: 4. This CDR3 region has 13 residues. Here the CDR3 reads CASSQWDSRELFF. The DNA read from the CDR3 is TGCGCCAGCAGCCAGTGGGACAGCCGGGAG.

In the case of this clone: The read ends 3 residues early relative to the CDR3; the germline J gene fills the gap. J is TRBJ2-1 and V is TRBV7-6; unclear D gene. From germline, CDR1 is SGHVS and CDR2 FNYEAQ. V lost 5 bases, J lost 0 bases, and 11 bases lay in between. The CDR3 spans 15 residues. The CDR3 loop is CASSLWASSYNEQFF. The DNA read from the CDR3 is TGTGCCAGCAGCCTTTGGGCCAGCTCCTACAATGAG.

A note on this clone: The read ends 3 residues before the CDR3 terminus; that terminus is restored from the germline J gene. The rearrangement uses TRBV5-4 and TRBJ2-2, with TRBD1 as a possible D gene (6 bases). The length of the CDR3 is 15 residues. Germline lookup yields CDR1 SGHNT and CDR2 YYREEE (reference sequence). The CDR3 loop reads CASSLGGRYNSPLFF. CDR3 DNA, as far as it was read: TGTGCCAGCAGCTTGGGGGGGCGGTATAATTCACCG.

In the case of this clone: The read ends 3 residues shy of where the CDR3 ends; the end is completed using the germline J gene. The chain has TRBV2 and TRBJ2-3; 11 bases are shared with TRBD2. In germline, CDR1 is SNHLY, CDR2 FYNNEI. The CDR3 covers 15 residues. The J segment lost 1 base and the V segment lost 5 bases, leaving 2 bases of the junction unmatched. CDR3 DNA (partial): TGTGCCAGCAGTTTAGCGGGAGGGGGCACAGATACG. It encodes CASSLAGGGTDT. The entire CDR3 protein reads CASSLAGGGTDTQYF.

For this clone: Read sequence stops 3 residues before the CDR3 end, and the germline J gene provides the missing end. The chain carries TRBV5-6 and TRBJ2-7; TRBD1 aligns across 9 bases. The length of the CDR3 is 15 residues. Germline values: CDR1 SGHDT, CDR2 YYEEEE. Unmatched junction bases numbered 7, after V lost 1 base and J lost 5 bases. The CDR3 is CASSLTGTGLDEQYF. The covered CDR3 bases are TGTGCCAGCAGCTTGACGGGGACAGGGCTAGACGAG.

In the case of this clone: Read sequence stops 3 residues before the CDR3 end, and the germline J gene provides the missing end. The chain joins TRBV12-5 to TRBJ1-1; D is possibly TRBD1 (5 bases). In germline, CDR1 is LGHNT, CDR2 FRNRAP. The CDR3 runs to 15 residues. Trimming cost V 6 bases and J 3 bases, with 17 bases left between them. Incomplete CDR3 DNA: TGTGCTAGTGGGTTGAGCGGGGGAGGGTACACTGAA. Translation gives CASGLSGGGYTE. The whole CDR3 protein reads CASGLSGGGYTEAFF.

About this clone itself: The read halts 3 residues ahead of the CDR3 end, with the missing end drawn from the germline J gene. This sample also contains other DNA sequences that code for the same CDR3. The chain couples TRBV30 to TRBJ1-1; 7 bases map to TRBD1. The CDR3 consists of 15 residues. CDR1 is GTSNPN, CDR2 SVGIG, per germline (reference sequence). Unmatched junction bases numbered 12, after V lost 8 bases and J lost 0 bases. The CDR3: CAIHRTGGLNTEAFF. The sequenced part of the CDR3 DNA is TGTGCCATCCACAGGACAGGAGGATTGAACACTGAA.

A remark on this clone: The CDR3 end falls 3 residues outside the read, so it is completed with the germline J gene. This sequence joins TRBV7-9 and TRBJ1-2; 11 bases line up with TRBD1. With 4 bases clipped from V and 7 bases from J, the junction kept 8 bases outside the gene matches. The CDR3 has 15 residues. Germline V gene data show CDR1 as SEHNR and CDR2 as FQNEAQ (reference sequence). Partial CDR3 DNA: TGTGCCAGCAGCTCCTCCGGACAGGGGGCGGGTGGC. Translating gives CASSSSGQGAGG. The entire CDR3 is CASSSSGQGAGGYTF.

Concerning this clone itself: The read terminates 3 residues before the CDR3 end, so the remaining end is supplied by the germline J gene. The chain couples TRBV5-4 to TRBJ2-3, with 7 nucleotides matching TRBD2. Per germline, CDR1 SGHNT and CDR2 YYREEE (reference sequence). There are 14 residues in the CDR3. J lost 2 bases, V lost 2 bases, and 2 bases had no gene match. The CDR3: CASSLAGSTDTQYF. The CDR3 bases that were read are TGTGCCAGCAGCTTAGCGGGATCCACAGATACG.

Points on this clone: With the read ending 3 residues before the CDR3 end, the germline J gene is used to fill in that end. The sample holds other DNA sequences that translate to the same CDR3. V and J are TRBV20-1 and TRBJ1-1; TRBD1 is a possible D gene (6 bases). CDR3 size: 15 residues. Germline V gives CDR1 DFQATT, CDR2 SNEGSKA (reference sequence). This CDR3 reads CSARGPQGSGDGAFF. Partial CDR3 DNA: TGCAGTGCTAGAGGCCCACAGGGTTCGGGTGATGGG.

Concerning this clone itself: The CDR3 end falls 3 residues outside the read, so it is completed with the germline J gene. The chain joins TRBV7-9 to TRBJ1-6; a possible D gene is TRBD1 (5 bases). Looked up from germline, CDR1 is SEHNR and CDR2 is FQNEAQ (reference sequence). The CDR3 has 13 residues. Trimming cost V 1 base and J 9 bases, with 7 bases left between them. CDR3 region: CASSLDRTSPLHF. The CDR3 DNA, read in part, is TGTGCCAGCAGCTTAGACAGGACTTCACCC.